The entry below gives a single TCR beta chain sequence along with its context. This record comes from a study of blood T cell repertoires in COVID-19. Whole-study context: The United States, Italy and Spain supplied acute and convalescent COVID-19 samples. T cells, B-cell-depleted T cells, or PBMCs supplied cDNA or gDNA.

Germline V lookup: CDR1 MGHRA, CDR2 YSYEKL. CDR3 length: 14 amino acids. V was trimmed by 1 base and J by 4 bases, leaving 9 bases between them. As handled by the study authors: Scientists estimated how many nucleated cells there were by amplifying reference gene primers. The assay was immunoSEQ multiplex PCR, and TCRdb's table has in-frame clones only and misses some. V, J and clone size are those of that table, while D and trimming were read from the DNA. Of around 62,000 clones in the sample, roughly 90% were seen once. The rearrangement links TRBV4-1 to TRBJ2-3, with D maybe TRBD1 (5 bases). The receptor's source is a woman aged 60 to 75 with acute or convalescent COVID-19. The material sequenced was peripheral blood. This CDR3 reads CASSQVKTADTQYF. The DNA for the CDR3 is TGCGCCAGCAGCCAAGTTAAGACAGCAGATACGCAGTATTTT.